Shown below are 27 T cell receptor beta chains from a single sample sequenced in a study of T cells after yellow fever vaccination. Each CDR3 protein gets one entry after TCRdb re-called the 5' RACE reads with MiXCR. The sample holds fewer than 400,000 distinct CDR3 sequences, 6.2% seen once. Sequencing was performed on PBMCs, taken 5 days after the yellow fever booster vaccination. These receptors came from a man aged 25 to 45 who received the YFV17D yellow fever vaccine.

This chain links TRBV11-2 with TRBJ2-3; TRBD2 agrees at 10 bases. This CDR3 is 20 amino acids long. V lost 3 bases and J lost 0; bases outside the gene matches: 15. Germline V gives CDR1 SGHAT, CDR2 FQNNGV. CDR3 region: CASSLWLAGVTGSSTDTQYF. The CDR3 nucleotides are TGTGCCAGCAGCTTGTGGCTAGCGGGAGTTACGGGTTCTAGCACAGATACGCAGTATTTT.

The J gene is TRBJ1-5, the V gene TRBV6-2 or TRBV6-3, with 8 bases that match TRBD1. Germline trimming cut 2 bases from V and 1 base from J; bases unmatched to any gene: 1. This CDR3 spans 15 amino acids. Germline V gives CDR1 MNHEY, CDR2 SVGEGT. The CDR3: CASSYGTGSNQPQHF. The CDR3 nucleotides are TGTGCCAGCAGTTACGGGACAGGAAGCAATCAGCCCCAGCATTTT.

As to this clonotype: This could be a read error, since a much larger clone is one nucleotide away. The rearrangement uses TRBV5-4 and TRBJ2-2, with D possibly being TRBD1 (6 bases). CDR3 length equals 15 residues. Germline V lookup: CDR1 SGHNT, CDR2 YYREEE (reference sequence). CDR3 nucleotides: TGTGCCAGCAGCTTTGGGAGACGGGACACCGGGGAGCAGTTTTTT. It specifies CASSFGRRDTGEQFF.

This clonotype was seen a few times. V and J are TRBV11-3 and TRBJ2-1, with 9 bases fitting TRBD2. Unmatched junction bases numbered 7, after V lost 0 bases and J lost 10 bases. Per germline, CDR1 SGHNT and CDR2 YENEEA. The CDR3 has 15 residues. The CDR3 DNA is TGTGCCAGCAGCTTAGATCAAGGGCTAGCGGGGGAGCAGTTCTTC. This gives the protein CASSLDQGLAGEQFF.

V usage is TRBV29-1 and J usage is TRBJ2-3; 12 bases align to TRBD2. With 5 bases clipped from V and 2 bases from J, the junction kept 5 bases outside the gene matches. The CDR3 has 15 amino acids. The V gene's germline CDR1 is SQVTM and CDR2 ANQGSEA. The CDR3: CSVQLAGGTTDTQYF. The CDR3 region has the DNA TGCAGCGTTCAACTAGCGGGAGGCACCACAGATACGCAGTATTTT.

This clonotype showed up many times. The V call is TRBV6-1, the J call TRBJ2-1; no reliable D call. Trimming left V 8 bases short and J 0 bases short, with 8 bases between. CDR1 and CDR2 from the germline V gene are MNHNS and SASEGT. This CDR3 is 13 amino acids long. DNA of the CDR3: TGTGCCAGCCAGCAGGTCTCCTACAATGAGCAGTTCTTC. Protein sequence: CASQQVSYNEQFF.

The chain employs TRBV7-2 and TRBJ2-3; D is possibly TRBD1 (6 bases). CDR3 size: 15 residues. Germline CDR1 is SGHTA and CDR2 is FQGNSA. With 7 bases removed from V and 1 base from J, the gap between germline ends came to 15 bases. The CDR3: CASNQGGHGTDTQYF. CDR3 DNA sequence: TGTGCCAGCAACCAAGGGGGACACGGCACAGATACGCAGTATTTT.

This clonotype was observed a handful of times. This sequence joins TRBV4-1 and TRBJ2-1; 12 nucleotides match TRBD2. The CDR3 is made up of 18 amino acids. CDR1 is MGHRA and CDR2 is YSYEKL in the germline V gene. J lost 0 bases, V lost 3 bases, and 6 bases had no gene match. Here the CDR3 reads CASSHGTSGFNSYNEQFF. For the CDR3, the DNA is TGCGCCAGCAGCCACGGGACTAGCGGGTTCAACTCCTACAATGAGCAGTTCTTC.

This clonotype appeared many times. The chain joins TRBV6-1 to TRBJ2-6; 7 nucleotides agree with TRBD1. With V trimmed by 6 bases and J by 0 bases, 8 bases remained unmatched. CDR3 length: 17 amino acids. Germline CDR1 reads MNHNS; CDR2 reads SASEGT. The DNA for the CDR3 is TGTGCCAGCAGCCACGGACAGGTGCTCTCTGGGGCCAACGTCCTGACTTTC. Its translation is CASSHGQVLSGANVLTF.

This clonotype was observed at least ten times. This chain links TRBV7-2 with TRBJ2-3; D is possibly TRBD1 (8 bases). Trimming left V 5 bases short and J 5 bases short, with 20 bases between. This CDR3 has 16 amino acids. The germline V gene encodes CDR1 SGHTA and CDR2 FQGNSA. As DNA, the CDR3 is TGTGCCAGCAGCCCCGGGGGGTGGACAGGGCAAGATACGCAGTATTTT. It encodes CASSPGGWTGQDTQYF.

This clonotype has ten or more counts. V is TRBV9 and J is TRBJ2-5, with 13 nucleotides matching TRBD2. This CDR3 comprises 15 residues. V gave up 3 bases and J gave up 4 bases; unmatched junction bases: 3. Germline V gene sequence: CDR1 SGDLS, CDR2 YYNGEE. In DNA form, the CDR3 reads TGTGCCAGCAGCGCGGGACTAGCGGGAAGAGAGACCCAGTACTTC. Its protein is CASSAGLAGRETQYF. Supplemented by reference TRBV9 and TRBJ2-5, the full variable domain reads DSGVTQTPKHLITATGQRVTLRCSPRSGDLSVYWYQQSLDQGLQFLIQYYNGEERAKGNILERFSAQQFPDLHSELNLSSLELGDSALYFCASSAGLAGRETQYFGPGTRLLVL.

A few counts support this clonotype. This chain links TRBV25-1 with TRBJ1-1; TRBD1 might be the D (5 bases). The V end was cut by 1 base, the J end by 4 bases, with 10 bases between. The germline V gene has CDR1 MGHDK and CDR2 SYGVNS. The CDR3 runs to 14 residues. The CDR3: CASSESRGTTEAFF. The DNA for the CDR3 is TGTGCCAGCAGTGAATCACGAGGGACCACTGAAGCTTTCTTT.

The rearrangement links TRBV29-1 to TRBJ2-1; no firm D call. The CDR3 runs 15 residues. Trimming took off 6 bases at V and 0 bases at J, with 15 bases between the two ends. Germline assignment: CDR1 SQVTM and CDR2 ANQGSEA. Here the CDR3 reads CSVQGPPSSYNEQFF. Here the CDR3 DNA reads TGCAGCGTCCAAGGGCCCCCGAGCTCCTACAATGAGCAGTTCTTC.

There are a few counts of this clonotype. This sequence joins TRBV5-1 and TRBJ2-1; the match to TRBD2 covers 10 bases. The CDR3 is 16 residues long. Unmatched junction bases numbered 10, after V lost 4 bases and J lost 6 bases. Germline loops: CDR1 SGHRS, CDR2 YFSETQ. The DNA of the CDR3 is TGCGCCAGCAGCCAGCCCCCTAGCGGGAGCTTCAATGAGCAGTTCTTC. Amino acid sequence: CASSQPPSGSFNEQFF.

In its sample, this clonotype was seen many times. This chain connects TRBV6-1 to TRBJ1-1; D is possibly TRBD1 (5 bases). The CDR3 consists of 13 residues. Germline CDR1 and CDR2: MNHNS and SASEGT. V was shortened by 6 bases and J by 0 bases, with 8 bases between the two germline ends. The CDR3 reads CASRRQLNTEAFF. In DNA, the CDR3 is TGTGCCAGCAGACGACAGTTGAACACTGAAGCTTTCTTT.

This clonotype occurred many times. The chain employs TRBV7-9 and TRBJ2-7; no firm D call. The germline V and J ends were trimmed by 0 bases and 3 bases, with 6 bases remaining between them. Germline V gene data show CDR1 as SEHNR and CDR2 as FQNEAQ (reference sequence). The CDR3 spans 13 residues. This CDR3 is CASSLAGFYEQYF. CDR3 bases: TGTGCCAGCAGCTTAGCGGGCTTCTACGAGCAGTACTTC.

This clonotype was seen more than once but under ten times. The rearrangement links TRBV10-3 to TRBJ2-7; the D gene is possibly TRBD2 (7 bases). This CDR3 has 13 residues. CDR1 and CDR2 (germline): ENHRY, SYGVKD. V was clipped by 7 bases and J by 1 base, with 11 bases between them. CDR3 sequence (DNA): TGTGCCATCAAGGGAGGGGGGTCCTACGAGCAGTACTTC. Its protein is CAIKGGGSYEQYF.

CDR3 amino acids: CASSPPGPFGAQHF. For the CDR3, the DNA is TGTGCCAGCTCACCACCGGGTCCGTTCGGGGCCCAGCATTTT. V and J are TRBV18 and TRBJ1-5; D gene ambiguous. Trimming stripped 0 bases from V and 11 bases from J, with 14 bases between. The CDR3 extends over 14 amino acids. Per the germline V gene, CDR1 is KGHSH and CDR2 is LQKENI.

The genes are TRBV5-1 and TRBJ2-1, with D uncertain. The ends were cut back, 4 bases at V and 9 bases at J, with 11 bases in the middle. Per the germline V gene, CDR1 is SGHRS and CDR2 is YFSETQ. This CDR3 has 12 residues. CDR3 DNA sequence: TGCGCCAGCAGCGGTACCTTGACTGAGCAGTTCTTC. Its translation is CASSGTLTEQFF.

This rearrangement joins TRBV6-5 to TRBJ2-7; D remains ambiguous. CDR1 and CDR2 (germline): MNHEY, SVGAGI. This CDR3 is 15 amino acids long. V lost 4 bases, J lost 5 bases, and 18 bases lay in between. CDR3 DNA: TGTGCCAGCAGTTTATCCTATGATGGGCTCCACGAGCAGTACTTC. This codes for CASSLSYDGLHEQYF.

This clonotype has a count of ten or more. The chain uses TRBV27 and TRBJ1-6; perhaps TRBD1 as D (5 bases). V was pared by 3 bases and J by 6 bases, with 9 bases between. CDR1 is MNHEY and CDR2 is SMNVEV in the germline V gene (reference sequence). The CDR3 spans 14 residues. Here the CDR3 DNA reads TGTGCCAGCAGTTTTGGGGCAGCTAATTCACCCCTCCACTTT. This gives the protein CASSFGAANSPLHF.

This chain uses TRBV29-1 with TRBJ2-1; 14 bases match TRBD2. V shed 7 bases and J 9 bases; nucleotides not matched to a gene: 5. This CDR3 has 13 residues. Germline CDR1 is SQVTM and CDR2 is ANQGSEA. CDR3 DNA sequence: TGCAGCGCCCAGGGACTAGCGGGAGCTGAGCAGTTCTTC. Residues: CSAQGLAGAEQFF.

The chain has TRBV18 and TRBJ2-2; 11 nucleotides align to TRBD2. The germline gives CDR1 KGHSH, CDR2 LQKENI. Trimming at V came to 6 bases and at J to 1 base, leaving 7 bases not matched to a gene. The CDR3 is 17 residues long. The CDR3 DNA reads as TGTGCCAGCTCGATTACTAGCGGGAGCAGGAACACCGGGGAGCTGTTTTTT. Protein: CASSITSGSRNTGELFF.

This clonotype has just a few counts. The rearrangement links TRBV6-4 to TRBJ2-3; no definite D call. CDR1 and CDR2 (germline): MRHNA, SNTAGT. The CDR3 has 14 residues. Trimming shortened V by 2 bases and J by 2 bases, and 8 bases separated the two germline ends. The CDR3 loop reads CASSDGLFTDTQYF. The CDR3 bases are TGTGCCAGCAGTGACGGGCTATTCACAGATACGCAGTATTTT.

This clonotype was recorded many times. V gene TRBV7-2 combines with J gene TRBJ2-4; the D gene is possibly TRBD1 (7 bases). V was clipped by 5 bases and J by 0 bases, with 8 bases between them. The CDR3 is 14 residues long. Looked up from germline, CDR1 is SGHTA and CDR2 is FQGNSA. This CDR3 is CASSQGGAKNIQYF. CDR3 bases: TGTGCCAGCAGCCAGGGGGGAGCCAAAAACATTCAGTACTTC.

This chain uses TRBV19 with TRBJ1-1, with D perhaps matching TRBD1 (5 bases). CDR1 LNHDA and CDR2 SQIVND come from the germline V gene (reference sequence). Trimming removed 6 bases at V and 4 bases at J, with 12 bases between. This CDR3 has 13 residues. The CDR3 loop reads CASRSDGGTEAFF. Written as DNA, the CDR3 is TGTGCCAGTAGGAGTGATGGGGGCACTGAAGCTTTCTTT.

This clonotype was observed many times. V is TRBV14 and J is TRBJ2-2, with D tentatively TRBD1 (6 bases). The CDR3 contains 15 residues. The V end lost 3 bases, the J end lost 1 base, and 9 bases lay between the germline ends. Germline V gene data show CDR1 as SGHDN and CDR2 as FVKESK. The CDR3 region is CASSQMDRNTGELFF. For the CDR3, the DNA is TGTGCCAGCAGCCAGATGGACAGGAACACCGGGGAGCTGTTTTTT.